The text below deals with one T cell receptor (beta chain). This clonotype was observed many times. Its binding antigen is unknown. Nothing much larger sits one base from this clone, and base qualities are not available. The treatment or condition label, read with the paper, signifies: allogeneic hematopoietic cell transplantation with graft depleted of TCRalphabeta T cells and CD19 B cells. TCRalphabeta/CD19-depleted allogeneic hematopoietic cell grafts were given to the transplant recipients, all of whom were children. This sample was taken from a study of T-cell reconstitution after alpha-beta-depleted transplantation in children (dated by TCRdb to about 2016). Looking at the study overall: Using TCR repertoire profiling, the study followed T-cell immune reconstitution in a quantitative way in children after TCRalphabeta/CD19-depleted allogeneic hematopoietic cell transplantation.

Overall study outcomes, separate from this receptor: The apparently early recovery of alphabetaT-cell counts about two months after transplant reportedly depended on only several hundred rapidly expanded clones that came from non-depleted graft cells. In some patients, the high TCRbeta diversity seen at day 60 was put down to recipient T cells and intrathymic progenitors that had survived conditioning. Over the following months the frequencies of hyperexpanded clones went down, and after one year T-cell counts and TCRbeta diversity were mostly credited to newly produced T cells.

The CDR3 has 16 amino acids, counting the end cysteine and phenylalanine. Just CDR3 DNA is preserved here, 48 bases in frame from base 1. The trim is 3 bases for V and 0 bases for J, with a gap of 12 bases between the germline ends. CDR1 and CDR2, per the germline V gene, are MNHEY and SVGAGI. The method behind the library was PCR. The sequencer was an Illumina HiSeq 2500. Molecular barcoding was employed in the preparation of TCR libraries, with unique molecular identifiers being used to normalize TCRbeta repertoire quantification. TCRdb passed the public sequencing reads through fastp at Q25 and MiXCR, retaining productive beta sequences. Every entry covers one CDR3 protein and lists the most common genes and DNA from its rows. The sample has 550,000 to 800,000 distinct CDR3 sequences on record, around 13% of them singletons. 0.79% of the sample comes from the top ten.

The source material was PBMCs, sampled before TCRalphabeta/CD19-depleted stem cell transplant. The sequence came from a girl aged 2-10 years with congenital amegakaryocytic thrombocytopenia, due to receive a stem cell transplant. Here the chain combines TRBV6-5 and TRBJ1-5, with no reliable assignment of the D segment. The CDR3 amino acid sequence is: CASSYAGIFSNQPQHF. The bases read TGTGCCAGCAGTTATGCGGGAATATTTAGCAATCAGCCCCAGCATTTT.